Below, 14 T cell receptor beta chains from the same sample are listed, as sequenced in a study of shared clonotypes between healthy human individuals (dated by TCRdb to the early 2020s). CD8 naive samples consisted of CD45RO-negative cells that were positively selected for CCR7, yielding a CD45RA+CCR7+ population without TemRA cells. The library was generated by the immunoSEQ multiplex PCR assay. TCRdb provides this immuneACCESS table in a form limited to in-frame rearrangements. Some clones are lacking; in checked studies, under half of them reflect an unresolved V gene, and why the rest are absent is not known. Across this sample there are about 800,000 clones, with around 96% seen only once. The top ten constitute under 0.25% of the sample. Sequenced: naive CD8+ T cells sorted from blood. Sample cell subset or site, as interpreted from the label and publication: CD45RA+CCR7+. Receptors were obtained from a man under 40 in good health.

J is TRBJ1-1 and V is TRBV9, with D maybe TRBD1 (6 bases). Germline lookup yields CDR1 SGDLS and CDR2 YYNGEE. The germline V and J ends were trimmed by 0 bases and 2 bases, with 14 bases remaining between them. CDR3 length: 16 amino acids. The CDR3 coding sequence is TGTGCCAGCAGCGTAGAGGGGGACCGTTTCAACACTGAAGCTTTCTTT. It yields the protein CASSVEGDRFNTEAFF.

The CDR3: CSVDGTSGIWDEQFF. CDR3 bases: TGCAGCGTTGATGGGACTAGCGGGATCTGGGATGAGCAGTTCTTC. The rearrangement joins TRBV29-1 to TRBJ2-1; 13 bases are shared with TRBD2. This CDR3 comprises 15 residues. V was clipped by 3 bases and J by 8 bases; unmatched bases: 7. CDR1 and CDR2 (germline): SQVTM, ANQGSEA.

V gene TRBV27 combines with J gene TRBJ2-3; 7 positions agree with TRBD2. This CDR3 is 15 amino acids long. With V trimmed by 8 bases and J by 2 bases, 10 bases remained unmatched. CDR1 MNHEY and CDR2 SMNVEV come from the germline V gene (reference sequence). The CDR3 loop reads CASGRVTELTDTQYF. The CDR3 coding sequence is TGTGCCAGCGGGAGGGTGACAGAGCTCACAGATACGCAGTATTTT.

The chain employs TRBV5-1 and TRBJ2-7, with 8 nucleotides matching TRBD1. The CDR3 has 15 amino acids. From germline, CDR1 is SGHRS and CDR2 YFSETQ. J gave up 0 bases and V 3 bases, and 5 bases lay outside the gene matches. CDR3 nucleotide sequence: TGCGCCAGCAGCTGGGGGACAGGTCTCTCCTACGAGCAGTACTTC. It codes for CASSWGTGLSYEQYF. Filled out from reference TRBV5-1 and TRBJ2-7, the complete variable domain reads KAGVTQTPRYLIKTRGQQVTLSCSPISGHRSVSWYQQTPGQGLQFLFEYFSETQRNKGNFPGRFSGRQFSNSRSEMNVSTLELGDSALYLCASSWGTGLSYEQYFGPGTRLTVT.

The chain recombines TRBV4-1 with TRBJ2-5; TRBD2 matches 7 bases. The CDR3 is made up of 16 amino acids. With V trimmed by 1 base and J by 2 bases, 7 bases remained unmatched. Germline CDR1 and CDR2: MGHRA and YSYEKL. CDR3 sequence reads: CASSQGPAGAQETQYF. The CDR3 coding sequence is TGCGCCAGCAGCCAAGGGCCGGCGGGAGCTCAAGAGACCCAGTACTTC.

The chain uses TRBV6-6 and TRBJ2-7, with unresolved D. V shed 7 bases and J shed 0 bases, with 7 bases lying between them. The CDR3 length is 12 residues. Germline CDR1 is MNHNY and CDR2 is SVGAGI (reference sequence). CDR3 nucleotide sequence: TGTGCCAGCACCGACAACTCCTACGAGCAGTACTTC. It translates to CASTDNSYEQYF.

The CDR3 nucleotides are TGTGCCAGCAGTTACTCGGTGGGAACGGATACGCAGTATTTT. The encoded protein is CASSYSVGTDTQYF. This chain uses TRBV6-5 with TRBJ2-3; D ambiguous. Trimming left V 0 bases short and J 6 bases short, with 10 bases between. The CDR3 is made up of 14 amino acids. Per the germline V gene, CDR1 is MNHEY and CDR2 is SVGAGI.

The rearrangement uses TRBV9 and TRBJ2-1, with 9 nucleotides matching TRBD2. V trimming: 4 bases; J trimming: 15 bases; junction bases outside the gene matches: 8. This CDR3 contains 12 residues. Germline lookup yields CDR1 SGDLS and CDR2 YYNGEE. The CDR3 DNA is TGTGCCAGCAGCAGCTCCGGGACTAGCCGGTTCTTC. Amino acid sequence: CASSSSGTSRFF.

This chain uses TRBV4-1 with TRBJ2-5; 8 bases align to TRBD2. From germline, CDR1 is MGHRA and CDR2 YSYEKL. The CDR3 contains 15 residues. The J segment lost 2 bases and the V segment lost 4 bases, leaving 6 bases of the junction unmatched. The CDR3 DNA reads TGCGCCAGCAGCCGCGCGGGAGGCGATCAAGAGACCCAGTACTTC. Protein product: CASSRAGGDQETQYF.

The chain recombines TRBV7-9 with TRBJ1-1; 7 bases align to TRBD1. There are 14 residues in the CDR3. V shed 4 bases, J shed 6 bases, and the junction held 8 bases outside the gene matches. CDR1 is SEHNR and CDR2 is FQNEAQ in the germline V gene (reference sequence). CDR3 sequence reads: CASSSTTGEAEAFF. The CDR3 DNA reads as TGTGCCAGCAGCTCAACCACAGGGGAGGCTGAAGCTTTCTTT.

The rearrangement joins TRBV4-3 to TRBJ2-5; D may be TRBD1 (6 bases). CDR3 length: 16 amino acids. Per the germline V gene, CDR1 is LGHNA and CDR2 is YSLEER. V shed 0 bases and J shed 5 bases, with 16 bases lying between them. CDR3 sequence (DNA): TGCGCCAGCAGCCAAGAAGGAAACAGGGTTTACGAGACCCAGTACTTC. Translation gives CASSQEGNRVYETQYF.

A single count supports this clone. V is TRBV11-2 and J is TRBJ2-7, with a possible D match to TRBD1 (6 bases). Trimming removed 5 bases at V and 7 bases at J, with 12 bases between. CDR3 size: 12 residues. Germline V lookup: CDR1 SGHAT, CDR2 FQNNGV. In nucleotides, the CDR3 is TGTGCCAGCAGCCGCTACAGGGAGGAGCAGTACTTC. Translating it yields CASSRYREEQYF.

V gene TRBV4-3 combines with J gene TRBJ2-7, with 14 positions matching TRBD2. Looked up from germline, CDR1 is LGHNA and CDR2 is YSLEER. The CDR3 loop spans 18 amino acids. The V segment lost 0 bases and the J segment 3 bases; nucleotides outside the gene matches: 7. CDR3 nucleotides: TGCGCCAGCAGCCAAGATAGGATGGGACTAGCGGGAGTCTACGAGCAGTACTTC. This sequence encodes CASSQDRMGLAGVYEQYF.

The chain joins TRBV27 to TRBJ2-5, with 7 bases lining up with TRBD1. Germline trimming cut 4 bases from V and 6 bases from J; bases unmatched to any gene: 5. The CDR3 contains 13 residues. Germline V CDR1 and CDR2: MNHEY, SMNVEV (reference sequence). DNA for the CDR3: TGTGCCAGCAGTTCCGACAGGGTGAAGACCCAGTACTTC. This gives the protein CASSSDRVKTQYF.